The 30 T cell receptor beta chains in this list originate from one sample, sequenced in a study of blood T cell repertoires in COVID-19 (TCRdb year 2020). The method behind the library was the immunoSEQ multiplex PCR assay. In its TCRdb copy, this immuneACCESS table keeps in-frame sequences only and misses some clones. Where compared with another copy, unresolved V genes explain less than half of these, and the others have no known cause. The sample table contains about 120,000 clones; only one count was recorded for approximately 87% of them. The ten biggest clones cover just under 30% of the sample. Input material: peripheral blood. All receptors come from a woman between 65 and 79 years old with acute or convalescent COVID-19.

The chain uses TRBV7-3 and TRBJ2-2; the D is unclear. The CDR3 consists of 13 residues. The V end was cut by 5 bases, the J end by 6 bases, with 10 bases between. Germline V gene sequence: CDR1 SGHTA, CDR2 FQGTGA. The CDR3 DNA follows: TGTGCCAGCAGCCCCCAGTTTGCCGGGGAGCTGTTTTTT. As protein: CASSPQFAGELFF.

The chain uses TRBV7-2 and TRBJ1-2, with TRBD1 identical over 7 bases. CDR3 length: 16 amino acids. Trimming took 4 bases from V and 4 from J; bases not matched to a gene: 12. The germline V gene encodes CDR1 SGHTA and CDR2 FQGNSA. CDR3 sequence reads: CASSSHSTGTSYGYTF. The CDR3 nucleotides read TGTGCCAGCAGCTCCCACTCGACAGGGACCTCCTATGGCTACACCTTC.

This rearrangement joins TRBV19 to TRBJ1-3; D unresolved. The CDR3 is made up of 12 amino acids. From germline, CDR1 is LNHDA and CDR2 SQIVND (reference sequence). In DNA, the CDR3 is TGTTCACGGGAGTTGGGTGGAAACACCATATATTTT. Translation gives CSRELGGNTIYF.

The V gene is TRBV12-3 or TRBV12-4, the J gene TRBJ1-2; 8 bases map to TRBD1. The ends lost 5 bases at V and 4 bases at J; junction bases unmatched: 3. The CDR3 is 13 amino acids. CDR3 in amino acids: CASSPGQGYGYTF. DNA of the CDR3: TGTGCCAGCAGTCCCGGACAGGGCTATGGCTACACCTTC.

This chain joins TRBV9 and TRBJ1-5; 8 nucleotides agree with TRBD1. After removal of 2 bases from V and 0 bases from J, the junction contained 16 bases not matched to a gene. CDR1 and CDR2 (germline): SGDLS, YYNGEE. The CDR3 is 20 amino acids. CDR3 nucleotides: TGTGCCAGCAGCGTGATTTGTACAGGGGGAACAACCTATAGCAATCAGCCCCAGCATTTT. It specifies CASSVICTGGTTYSNQPQHF.

This clone was counted a few times. V is TRBV30 and J is TRBJ1-2; 9 bases are a match to TRBD1. Germline CDR1 GTSNPN, CDR2 SVGIG (reference sequence). V gave up 1 base and J gave up 9 bases; unmatched junction bases: 12. The CDR3 sequence is 15 residues long. For the CDR3, the DNA is TGTGCCTGGAGTGCGAAAGGGACAGGGAGGATGAGCTACACCTTC. This sequence encodes CAWSAKGTGRMSYTF.

The gene calls are TRBV4-1 and TRBJ1-6, with D maybe TRBD1 (6 bases). CDR3 size: 19 residues. The V and J ends lost 0 bases and 4 bases respectively, with 19 bases between them. Germline assignment: CDR1 MGHRA and CDR2 YSYEKL. CDR3 sequence reads: CASSQDNIRSGHYNSPLHF. The CDR3 DNA reads TGCGCCAGCAGCCAAGATAATATAAGGTCGGGACATTATAATTCACCCCTCCACTTT.

The V and J genes are TRBV11-1 and TRBJ2-4; D might be TRBD2 (6 bases). The CDR3 covers 14 residues. Germline lookup yields CDR1 SGHAT and CDR2 FQDESV (reference sequence). The ends were cut back, 5 bases at V and 7 bases at J, with 15 bases in the middle. CDR3 sequence: CASSEEGLNNIQYF. CDR3 DNA: TGTGCCAGCAGCGAAGAAGGACTAAATAACATTCAGTACTTC.

J is TRBJ1-2 and V is TRBV27; TRBD1 might be the D (6 bases). The CDR3 is 14 residues long. The germline CDR1 and CDR2 sequences are MNHEY and SMNVEV (reference sequence). Trimming pared 3 bases from V and 8 bases from J, leaving 16 bases between. CDR3 bases: TGTGCCAGCAGTTTTACACAGGGCCATGGAGGCTACACCTTC. Its translation is CASSFTQGHGGYTF.

The chain couples TRBV4-1 to TRBJ2-1, with D hard to call. V lost 2 bases and J 7 bases, leaving 9 bases between the germline ends. From germline, CDR1 is MGHRA and CDR2 YSYEKL. The CDR3 loop spans 13 amino acids. The CDR3 DNA is TGCGCCAGCAGCCAATTCCCCGGGAATGAGCAGTTCTTC. Its translation: CASSQFPGNEQFF.

The J gene is TRBJ1-1, the V gene TRBV10-1, with D uncertain. V lost 2 bases to trimming and J lost 4 bases, with 14 bases between them. The length of the CDR3 is 15 residues. Looked up from germline, CDR1 is WNHNN and CDR2 is SYGVQD (reference sequence). The CDR3 spells CASSEGEGLGTEAFF. CDR3 DNA: TGCGCCAGCAGTGAGGGCGAGGGTTTGGGCACTGAAGCTTTCTTT.

This chain uses TRBV7-9 with TRBJ2-7; D remains unclear. Trimming stripped 5 bases from V and 0 bases from J, with 11 bases between. The CDR3 runs 14 residues. Germline CDR1 is SEHNR and CDR2 is FQNEAQ (reference sequence). CDR3 bases: TGTGCCAGCAGCCCAGAAAGAAACTCCTACGAGCAGTACTTC. Protein product: CASSPERNSYEQYF.

The chain links TRBV4-2 to TRBJ2-5, with 8 bases that match TRBD2. Germline V CDR1 and CDR2: LGHNA, YNFKEQ. V was pared by 4 bases and J by 5 bases, with 9 bases of the junction left unmatched. This CDR3 has 15 residues. CDR3 sequence (DNA): TGTGCCAGCAGCCCTCGGGGGGGCCAGGGCGAGACCCAGTACTTC. Protein product: CASSPRGGQGETQYF.

This clone occurred a few times. This rearrangement joins TRBV14 to TRBJ2-1; D unresolved. With 1 base removed from V and 1 base from J, the gap between germline ends came to 5 bases. From germline, CDR1 is SGHDN and CDR2 FVKESK. CDR3 length equals 14 residues. The CDR3 DNA follows: TGTGCCAGCAGCCAAGTAGTATCCTACAATGAGCAGTTCTTC. Encoded protein: CASSQVVSYNEQFF.

This chain's CDR3 is CAAHGTSGGAGYF. The CDR3 DNA reads TGTGCCGCCCATGGCACTAGCGGGGGGGCCGGGTACTTC. This chain connects TRBV28 to TRBJ2-7; TRBD2 matches 13 bases. V dropped 11 bases and J dropped 12; count of bases not matched to a gene: 13. Germline V lookup: CDR1 MDHEN, CDR2 SYDVKM. The CDR3 totals 13 residues.

The V and J genes are TRBV12-5 and TRBJ1-2, with 9 bases identical to TRBD1. CDR1 and CDR2 from the germline V gene are LGHNT and FRNRAP. The trim removed 6 bases at V and 3 bases at J, leaving 5 bases unmatched. This CDR3 is 14 amino acids long. This CDR3 reads CASGGDRADYGYTF. CDR3 in DNA: TGTGCTAGTGGGGGGGACAGGGCTGACTATGGCTACACCTTC.

The chain carries TRBV4-1 and TRBJ2-1, with a possible D match to TRBD2 (6 bases). Trimming shortened V by 1 base and J by 10 bases, and 17 bases separated the two germline ends. CDR1 and CDR2 from the germline V gene are MGHRA and YSYEKL. This CDR3 is 15 amino acids long. The CDR3 here is CASSQGGTWRQEQFF. The CDR3 DNA reads TGCGCCAGCAGCCAAGGGGGGACTTGGCGCCAAGAGCAGTTCTTC.

The rearrangement joins TRBV5-5 to TRBJ2-1; 13 nucleotides match TRBD2. The germline gives CDR1 SGHKS, CDR2 YYEKEE (reference sequence). V trimming: 4 bases; J trimming: 4 bases; junction bases outside the gene matches: 11. The CDR3 is made up of 18 amino acids. The CDR3 spells CASSPGLAGSPSYNEQFF. CDR3 sequence (DNA): TGTGCCAGCAGCCCGGGACTAGCGGGGTCCCCCTCTTACAATGAGCAGTTCTTC. The full variable domain, its missing parts supplied by reference TRBV5-5 and TRBJ2-1, is DAGVTQSPTHLIKTRGQQVTLRCSPISGHKSVSWYQQVLGQGPQFIFQYYEKEERGRGNFPDRFSARQFPNYSSELNVNALLLGDSALYLCASSPGLAGSPSYNEQFFGPGTRLTVL.

The genes are TRBV5-4 and TRBJ2-5; 8 bases are shared with TRBD2. The junction had 3 bases not matched to a gene; V was cut back by 0 bases and J by 2 bases. The CDR3 is 15 amino acids. Germline values: CDR1 SGHNT, CDR2 YYREEE (reference sequence). This CDR3 reads CASSLALAAQETQYF. CDR3 nucleotide sequence: TGTGCCAGCAGCTTGGCACTAGCGGCACAAGAGACCCAGTACTTC.

This chain uses TRBV4-1 with TRBJ1-5, with D hard to call. Germline CDR1 MGHRA, CDR2 YSYEKL. CDR3 length equals 14 residues. V was pared by 4 bases and J by 5 bases, with 12 bases between. CDR3 in DNA: TGCGCCAGCAGCCCCGGGAGGTCCTATCAGCCCCAGCATTTT. This codes for CASSPGRSYQPQHF.

The chain recombines TRBV10-3 with TRBJ1-1; the D gene is possibly TRBD1 (6 bases). The CDR3 has 15 residues. Germline CDR1 is ENHRY and CDR2 is SYGVKD. Trimming stripped 3 bases from V and 5 bases from J, with 16 bases between. CDR3 sequence (DNA): TGTGCCATCAGTGACCACGCAGGGGTAAAGACTGAAGCTTTCTTT. Encoded protein: CAISDHAGVKTEAFF.

This chain joins TRBV4-2 and TRBJ2-2; 13 bases are a match to TRBD2. Trimming took 0 bases from V and 4 from J; bases not matched to a gene: 14. Germline loops: CDR1 LGHNA, CDR2 YNFKEQ. The CDR3 is 21 amino acids. The chain's CDR3 is CASSQDLLTSGGRLGTGELFF. In nucleotides, the CDR3 is TGTGCCAGCAGCCAAGATCTCCTGACTAGCGGGGGGCGCTTGGGCACCGGGGAGCTGTTTTTT.

This chain uses TRBV6-5 with TRBJ1-2; tentative D call: TRBD1 (5 bases). The CDR3 length is 13 residues. Germline-derived CDR1 and CDR2 are MNHEY and SVGAGI. V shed 3 bases and J shed 4 bases, with 9 bases lying between them. The CDR3 region is CASSYRDFYGYTF. CDR3 nucleotides: TGTGCCAGCAGTTATAGGGACTTCTATGGCTACACCTTC.

The chain employs TRBV24-1 and TRBJ2-6; maybe TRBD2 (5 bases). The CDR3 has 13 amino acids. CDR1 is KGHDR and CDR2 is SFDVKD in the germline V gene. Trimming cost V 10 bases and J 2 bases, with 8 bases left between them. CDR3 amino acids: CATRGAGANVLTF. In DNA, the CDR3 is TGTGCCACTCGGGGTGCTGGGGCCAACGTCCTGACTTTC.

The chain couples TRBV9 to TRBJ1-5; 7 nucleotides line up with TRBD1. The germline V gene encodes CDR1 SGDLS and CDR2 YYNGEE. With V trimmed by 3 bases and J by 9 bases, 6 bases remained unmatched. The CDR3 runs 13 residues. CDR3 sequence reads: CASSETGFTPQHF. CDR3 DNA: TGTGCCAGCAGCGAGACAGGGTTTACGCCCCAGCATTTT.

The rearrangement links TRBV19 to TRBJ2-1, with D unclear. Trimming removed 4 bases at V and 1 base at J, with 8 bases between. CDR1 and CDR2 from the germline V gene are LNHDA and SQIVND (reference sequence). The CDR3 length is 14 residues. The CDR3 DNA sequence: TGTGCCAGTAGTAGGAGTCAATCCTACAATGAGCAGTTCTTC. Its translation is CASSRSQSYNEQFF.

This clone turned up a few times. One end of the junction varies from germline; a read error may be responsible. The chain joins TRBV5-1 to TRBJ2-7; 9 nucleotides line up with TRBD1. The length of the CDR3 is 15 residues. CDR1 is SGHRS, CDR2 YFSETQ, per germline. The CDR3 here is CASSFRTGASDEQYF. CDR3 nucleotides: TGCGCCAGCAGCTTTAGGACAGGGGCCTCCGACGAGCAGTACTTC.

The chain couples TRBV7-2 to TRBJ2-1; the match to TRBD1 covers 8 bases. The ends lost 6 bases at V and 2 bases at J; junction bases unmatched: 0. The CDR3 covers 13 residues. Germline V CDR1 and CDR2: SGHTA, FQGNSA. The CDR3 sequence is CASRTGAYNEQFF. The CDR3, as DNA: TGTGCCAGCAGGACAGGGGCCTACAATGAGCAGTTCTTC.

V usage is TRBV9 and J usage is TRBJ1-2; no definite D call. Per the germline V gene, CDR1 is SGDLS and CDR2 is YYNGEE. The V and J ends lost 3 bases and 6 bases respectively, with 18 bases between them. This CDR3 is 15 amino acids long. As DNA, the CDR3 is TGTGCCAGCAGCGCAAGGTCGGGGTTGTTTAATGGCTACACCTTC. Translating gives CASSARSGLFNGYTF. The variable domain in full, completed from reference TRBV9 and TRBJ1-2, reads DSGVTQTPKHLITATGQRVTLRCSPRSGDLSVYWYQQSLDQGLQFLIQYYNGEERAKGNILERFSAQQFPDLHSELNLSSLELGDSALYFCASSARSGLFNGYTFGSGTRLTVV.

The genes are TRBV2 and TRBJ1-6, with 7 bases matching TRBD1. J gave up 4 bases and V 7 bases, and 4 bases lay outside the gene matches. CDR1 SNHLY and CDR2 FYNNEI come from the germline V gene. This CDR3 is built from 14 residues. The CDR3 sequence is CASTADRYNSPLHF. The DNA of the CDR3 is TGTGCCAGCACTGCGGACAGGTATAATTCACCCCTCCACTTT.